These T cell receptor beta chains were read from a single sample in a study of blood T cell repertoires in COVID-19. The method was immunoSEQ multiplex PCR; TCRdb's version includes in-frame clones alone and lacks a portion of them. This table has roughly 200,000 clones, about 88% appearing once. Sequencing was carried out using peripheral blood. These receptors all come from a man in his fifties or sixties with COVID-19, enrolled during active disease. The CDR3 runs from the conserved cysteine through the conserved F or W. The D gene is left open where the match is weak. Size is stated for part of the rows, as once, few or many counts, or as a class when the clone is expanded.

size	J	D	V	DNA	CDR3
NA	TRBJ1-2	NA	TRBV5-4	TGTGCCAGCAGCTTAGCAGCGGCAACTAACTATGGCTACACCTTC	CASSLAAATNYGYTF
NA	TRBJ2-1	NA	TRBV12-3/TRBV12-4	TGTGCCAGCAGTTTATCGGGAGTAGGGCAGTTCTTC	CASSLSGVGQFF
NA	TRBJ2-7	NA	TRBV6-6	TGTGCCAGCACGTCACCAGTGTCCTACGAGCAGTACTTC	CASTSPVSYEQYF
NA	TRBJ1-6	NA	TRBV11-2	TGTGCCAGCAGCCACCTCCCGGGGGGCAAGAATTCACCCCTCCACTTT	CASSHLPGGKNSPLHF
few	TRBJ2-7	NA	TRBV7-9	TGTGCCAGCAGCCGACAGGCCCGCGAGCAGTACTTC	CASSRQAREQYF
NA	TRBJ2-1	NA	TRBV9	TGTGCCAGCAGCGTACGTCCCGGGTACAATGAGCAGTTCTTC	CASSVRPGYNEQFF
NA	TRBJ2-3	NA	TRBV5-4	TGTGCCAGCAGCTTGGCTCTGACTGGCACAGATACGCAGTATTTT	CASSLALTGTDTQYF
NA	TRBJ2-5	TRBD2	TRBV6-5	TGTGCCAGCAGTTCTGGACTAGCGGAGACCCAGTACTTC	CASSSGLAETQYF
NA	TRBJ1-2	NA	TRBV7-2	TGTGCCAGCAGCCTCGGGGGTAACTATGGCTACACCTTC	CASSLGGNYGYTF
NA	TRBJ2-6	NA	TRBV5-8	TGTGCCAGCTGCCGGGGAGGGGCCAACGTCCTGACTTTC	CASCRGGANVLTF
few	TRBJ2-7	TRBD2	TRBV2	TGTGCCAGCAGTGTACGGGAGGTCTCCTCCTACGAGCAGTACTTC	CASSVREVSSYEQYF
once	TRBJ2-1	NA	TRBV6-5	TGTGCCAGCAGTTCTCCCTCCCCCAATGAGCAGTTCTTC	CASSSPSPNEQFF
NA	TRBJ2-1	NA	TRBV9	TGTGCCAGCAGCGCTGGCGGGGAGCAGTTCTTC	CASSAGGEQFF
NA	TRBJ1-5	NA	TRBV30	TGTGCCTGGAGTGTTGGGGGGGCAAGTCAGCCCCAGCATTTT	CAWSVGGASQPQHF
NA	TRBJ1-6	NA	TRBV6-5	TGTGCCAGCGGGAGGGAAGGGATGACACCCCTCCACTTT	CASGREGMTPLHF
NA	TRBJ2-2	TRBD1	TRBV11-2	TGTGCCAGCAGCTTATCGGACAGGGGGACCGGGGAGCTGTTTTTT	CASSLSDRGTGELFF
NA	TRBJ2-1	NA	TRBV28	TGTGCCAGCAGTCCGAGTATTTACAATGAGCAGTTCTTC	CASSPSIYNEQFF
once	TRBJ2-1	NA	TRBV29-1	TGCAGCGTTGTTGAATGGGAGAGGTACAATGAGCAGTTCTTC	CSVVEWERYNEQFF
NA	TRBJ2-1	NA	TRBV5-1	TGCGCCAGCAGCTTCGACACGAGCTCCTACAATGAGCAGTTCTTC	CASSFDTSSYNEQFF
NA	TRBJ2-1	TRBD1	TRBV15	TGTGCCACCCGCGCCGGGACAGGGTTGAGCAATGAGCAGTTCTTC	CATRAGTGLSNEQFF
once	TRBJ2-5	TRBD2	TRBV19	TGTGCCAGTAGTATAGATCCTGTGAGTCTAGCGGGGGTCCAAGAGACCCAGTACTTC	CASSIDPVSLAGVQETQYF
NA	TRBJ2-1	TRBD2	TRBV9	TGTGCCAGCAGCGTAGTTTCTAGCGGGCTTGGCTACAATGAGCAGTTCTTC	CASSVVSSGLGYNEQFF
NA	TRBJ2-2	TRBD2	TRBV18	TGTGCCAGCTCACTGGGGGGACTAACGAACACCGGGGAGCTGTTTTTT	CASSLGGLTNTGELFF
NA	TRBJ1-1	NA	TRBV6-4	TGTGCCAGCAGTGACGGTGGACTCACTGAAGCTTTCTTT	CASSDGGLTEAFF
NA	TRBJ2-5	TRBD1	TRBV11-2	TGTGCCAGCAGCGGACAGGGCCCAGAGACCCAGTACTTC	CASSGQGPETQYF
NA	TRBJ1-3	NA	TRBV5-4	TGTGCCAGCAGCTTGGGCGGGGGGCCGTCTGGAAACACCATATATTTT	CASSLGGGPSGNTIYF
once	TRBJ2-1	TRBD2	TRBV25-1	TGTGCCAGCAGCCCACTAGCGGGAGTAGTGATTGAGCAGTTCTTC	CASSPLAGVVIEQFF
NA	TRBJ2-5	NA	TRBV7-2	TGTGCCAGCAGCGTACAGGGTGGGGAGACCCAGTACTTC	CASSVQGGETQYF
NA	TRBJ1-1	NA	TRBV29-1	TGCAGCGTTGGTGCGTGGGGGAGGGACACTGAAGCTTTCTTT	CSVGAWGRDTEAFF
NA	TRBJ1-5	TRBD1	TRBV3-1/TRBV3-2	TGTGCCAGCAGCGGGGAAGGGGGCACCAATCAGCCCCAGCATTTT	CASSGEGGTNQPQHF
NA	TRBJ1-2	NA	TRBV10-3	TGTGCCATCAGTGAGACCGGGGGGCCTAACTATGGCTACACCTTC	CAISETGGPNYGYTF
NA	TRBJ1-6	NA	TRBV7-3	TGTGCCAGCAGCTTATTCAGGGGTTCATCACCCCTCCACTTT	CASSLFRGSSPLHF
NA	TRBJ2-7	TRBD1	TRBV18	TGTGCCAGCTCATCGATGACAGGGCTCGGCGAGCAGTACTTC	CASSSMTGLGEQYF
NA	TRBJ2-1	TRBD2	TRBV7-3	TGTGCCAGCAGCTCCGGACTAGCCCCCTACAATGAGCAGTTCTTC	CASSSGLAPYNEQFF
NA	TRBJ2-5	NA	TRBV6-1	TGTGCCAGCAGTGAAGTCAGGGGTGAGACCCAGTACTTC	CASSEVRGETQYF
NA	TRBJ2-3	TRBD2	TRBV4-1	TGCGCCAGCAGCCCCTCACTTTCGGGACTAGCGGGAGGGAGCACAGATACGCAGTATTTT	CASSPSLSGLAGGSTDTQYF
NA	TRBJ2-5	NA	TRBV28	TGTGCCAGCAGTTTATATGGTAGCGCGCGCGAAATTCAAGAGACCCAGTACTTC	CASSLYGSAREIQETQYF
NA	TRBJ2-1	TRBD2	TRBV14	TGTGCCAGCAGCTTCACGACTAGCGGACGCTACAATGAGCAGTTCTTC	CASSFTTSGRYNEQFF
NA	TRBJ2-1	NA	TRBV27	TGTGCCAGCAGTCACGACTTCGGCGGGGAGCAGTTCTTC	CASSHDFGGEQFF
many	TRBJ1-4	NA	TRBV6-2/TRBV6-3	TGTGCCAGCAGTTACGTAGGTGGCGGAAAACTGTTTTTT	CASSYVGGGKLFF
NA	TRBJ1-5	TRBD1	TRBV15	TGTGCCACCAGCAGGGGTTTTCCGGGACAGGGCCTCAGCAATCAGCCCCAGCATTTT	CATSRGFPGQGLSNQPQHF
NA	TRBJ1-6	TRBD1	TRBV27	TGTGCCAGCAGTTCCGGGACAGGGAGAAGTCCGCGTAATTCACCCCTCCACTTT	CASSSGTGRSPRNSPLHF
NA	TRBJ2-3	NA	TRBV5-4	TGTGCCAGCAGCTTGGGGCCTAGCACAGATACGCAGTATTTT	CASSLGPSTDTQYF
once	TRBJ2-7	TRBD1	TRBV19	TGTGCCAGTAGTAGACAGGGATCCTACGAGCAGTACTTC	CASSRQGSYEQYF
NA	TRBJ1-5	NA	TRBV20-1	TGCAGTGCTAGTCGGGGTGATCCTGGGGAGCCCCAGCATTTT	CSASRGDPGEPQHF
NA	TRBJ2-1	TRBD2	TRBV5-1	TGCGCCAGCAGCTCCAGCAGCGGGAGGACCTACAATGAGCAGTTCTTC	CASSSSSGRTYNEQFF
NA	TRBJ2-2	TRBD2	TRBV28	TGTGCCAGCAGTTTATACGGGGGGTCCGGGGAGCTGTTTTTT	CASSLYGGSGELFF
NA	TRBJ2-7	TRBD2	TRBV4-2	TGTGCCAGCAGCCTCGGGGAGGGGCAGTACTTC	CASSLGEGQYF
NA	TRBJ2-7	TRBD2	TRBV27	TGTGCCAGCAGTTTGGGGGACTACCACTACGAGCAGTACTTC	CASSLGDYHYEQYF
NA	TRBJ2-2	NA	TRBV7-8	TGTGCCAGCAGCTTAGATAGGACTACCAGAACCGGGGAGCTGTTTTTT	CASSLDRTTRTGELFF
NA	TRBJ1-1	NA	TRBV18	TGTGCCAGCTCACCACAAGGACAGAGACTCACTGAAGCTTTCTTT	CASSPQGQRLTEAFF
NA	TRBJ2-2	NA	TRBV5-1	TGCGCCAGCAGCGTCGGACAGACAAACACCGGGGAGCTGTTTTTT	CASSVGQTNTGELFF
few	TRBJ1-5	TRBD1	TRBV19	TGTGCCAGTGAAGGACAGGCTAGCAATCAGCCCCAGCATTTT	CASEGQASNQPQHF
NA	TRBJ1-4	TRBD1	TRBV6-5	TGTGCCAGCAATGGGGGACAGGGCGCTTTTCGAAAACTGTTTTTT	CASNGGQGAFRKLFF